Presented here are 10 T cell receptor beta chains from one specimen sequenced in a study of T-cell memory formation after mild COVID-19. Via MiXCR, TCRdb re-called the 5' RACE reads, giving one row per CDR3 protein. The sample lists about 350,000 distinct CDR3 sequences, roughly 15% seen once, with around a fifth in the top ten. Specimen: PBMCs or a T cell subset sorted from them (not recorded which). The receptors were gathered from a man aged 18 to 35 who had mild COVID-19 (a few samples of this study predate the infection). Cell type and time point are not known.

This clonotype was observed a handful of times. V usage is TRBV4-3 and J usage is TRBJ2-1, with 10 bases identical to TRBD2. Germline V CDR1 and CDR2: LGHNA, YSLEER. After removal of 3 bases from V and 2 bases from J, the junction contained 10 bases not matched to a gene. This CDR3 spans 18 amino acids. CDR3 sequence reads: CASSQAPGGLAAYNEQFF. For the CDR3, the DNA is TGCGCCAGCAGCCAGGCACCGGGTGGACTAGCGGCCTACAATGAGCAGTTCTTC.

The V call is TRBV4-1, the J call TRBJ2-7; no clear D gene. This CDR3 has 13 amino acids. V was trimmed by 2 bases and J by 0 bases, leaving 5 bases between them. Germline CDR1 reads MGHRA; CDR2 reads YSYEKL. CDR3 DNA sequence: TGCGCCAGCAGCCAAATCACCTCCTACGAGCAGTACTTC. Residues: CASSQITSYEQYF.

This clonotype was counted only a few times. The chain couples TRBV6-1 to TRBJ2-1; D not certain. This CDR3 has 12 amino acids. CDR1 and CDR2 from the germline V gene are MNHNS and SASEGT. Trimming took 5 bases from V and 7 from J, leaving 9 bases between them. CDR3: CASSLLQNEQFF. Here the CDR3 DNA reads TGTGCCAGCAGTCTGTTGCAGAATGAGCAGTTCTTC.

This chain joins TRBV6-2 or TRBV6-3 and TRBJ1-2, with D perhaps matching TRBD1 (6 bases). CDR1 is MNHEY and CDR2 is SVGEGT in the germline V gene. The CDR3 has 15 residues. V lost 1 base and J 4 bases, leaving 13 bases between the germline ends. The chain's CDR3 is CASSYFRTASYGYTF. CDR3 coding DNA: TGTGCCAGCAGTTACTTTCGGACAGCAAGCTATGGCTACACCTTC.

The CDR3 here is CASSLVVTSGGAGDTQYF. DNA of the CDR3: TGCGCCAGCAGCTTGGTGGTTACTAGCGGGGGGGCCGGGGATACGCAGTATTTT. The V and J genes are TRBV5-1 and TRBJ2-3; 13 positions agree with TRBD2. Germline V gene data show CDR1 as SGHRS and CDR2 as YFSETQ. CDR3 length: 18 amino acids. V lost 0 bases to trimming and J lost 6 bases; unmatched junction nucleotides: 10.

The CDR3 loop is CASSQSPGSYQETQYF. The CDR3 DNA follows: TGTGCCAGCAGCCAATCCCCGGGCAGCTACCAAGAGACCCAGTACTTC. This chain links TRBV3-1 with TRBJ2-5; D uncertain. This CDR3 is 16 amino acids long. From germline, CDR1 is LGHDT and CDR2 YNNKEL (reference sequence). V was cut by 2 bases and J by 0 bases, with 13 bases left in between.

The rearrangement uses TRBV6-1 and TRBJ1-5, with D hard to call. CDR1 is MNHNS and CDR2 is SASEGT in the germline V gene. The CDR3 has 16 amino acids. The germline V and J ends were trimmed by 0 bases and 6 bases, with 15 bases remaining between them. The CDR3 sequence: CASSEALGSWAQPQHF. The CDR3 nucleotides read TGTGCCAGCAGTGAAGCGCTTGGGTCATGGGCTCAGCCCCAGCATTTT.

This clonotype was counted ten times or more. The chain joins TRBV12-3 or TRBV12-4 to TRBJ1-4; D unresolved. Trimming pared 0 bases from V and 7 bases from J, leaving 6 bases between. The CDR3 has 13 amino acids. This CDR3 is CASSLAGLEKLFF. The CDR3 bases are TGTGCCAGCAGTTTAGCCGGGCTTGAAAAACTGTTTTTT.

This clonotype was seen a few times. This chain links TRBV28 with TRBJ1-4; D unclear. The CDR3 has 12 amino acids. Germline V CDR1 and CDR2: MDHEN, SYDVKM. Trimming removed 11 bases at V and 7 bases at J, with 14 bases between. CDR3 loop: CAGGPSGEKLFF. In nucleotides, the CDR3 is TGTGCCGGTGGACCCTCGGGTGAAAAACTGTTTTTT.

The CDR3 DNA reads TGTGCCAGCCGAATTAGCGGGGCGTCCCAAGAGACCCAGTACTTC. Protein: CASRISGASQETQYF. The chain joins TRBV6-5 to TRBJ2-5; 8 nucleotides line up with TRBD2. The trim removed 8 bases at V and 1 base at J, leaving 9 bases unmatched. Germline CDR1 MNHEY, CDR2 SVGAGI. The CDR3 sequence is 15 residues long.